The clone carrying this T cell receptor (beta chain) was found a few times. Its antigen is still unknown. V was clipped by 1 base and J by 2 bases, with 12 bases between them. Germline CDR1 SGHTA, CDR2 FQGNSA. CDR3 length: 15 amino acids. The data stem from a study of shared clonotypes between healthy human individuals. Looking at the study overall: The cohort comprised a couple of women and a few men. Their ages spanned 18 to 49 years.

Study-level findings and limits: In the sorted subsets, rarefaction showed sequencing was incomplete despite large depth.

Here immunoSEQ multiplex PCR was the method, and the copy in TCRdb shows in-frame clones only, minus some. The sample shows 950,000 to 1,300,000 clones, about 77% of them seen only once. Sequenced sample: memory CD4+ T cells sorted from blood. Described subset: CD45RA-negative fraction. This sequence originates from a man between 18 and 29 years old in good health. V is TRBV7-2 and J is TRBJ2-7, with D perhaps matching TRBD2 (6 bases). CDR3 coding DNA: TGTGCCAGCAGCTTAGAGTCTAGCGTACCCTACGAGCAGTACTTC. It specifies CASSLESSVPYEQYF.